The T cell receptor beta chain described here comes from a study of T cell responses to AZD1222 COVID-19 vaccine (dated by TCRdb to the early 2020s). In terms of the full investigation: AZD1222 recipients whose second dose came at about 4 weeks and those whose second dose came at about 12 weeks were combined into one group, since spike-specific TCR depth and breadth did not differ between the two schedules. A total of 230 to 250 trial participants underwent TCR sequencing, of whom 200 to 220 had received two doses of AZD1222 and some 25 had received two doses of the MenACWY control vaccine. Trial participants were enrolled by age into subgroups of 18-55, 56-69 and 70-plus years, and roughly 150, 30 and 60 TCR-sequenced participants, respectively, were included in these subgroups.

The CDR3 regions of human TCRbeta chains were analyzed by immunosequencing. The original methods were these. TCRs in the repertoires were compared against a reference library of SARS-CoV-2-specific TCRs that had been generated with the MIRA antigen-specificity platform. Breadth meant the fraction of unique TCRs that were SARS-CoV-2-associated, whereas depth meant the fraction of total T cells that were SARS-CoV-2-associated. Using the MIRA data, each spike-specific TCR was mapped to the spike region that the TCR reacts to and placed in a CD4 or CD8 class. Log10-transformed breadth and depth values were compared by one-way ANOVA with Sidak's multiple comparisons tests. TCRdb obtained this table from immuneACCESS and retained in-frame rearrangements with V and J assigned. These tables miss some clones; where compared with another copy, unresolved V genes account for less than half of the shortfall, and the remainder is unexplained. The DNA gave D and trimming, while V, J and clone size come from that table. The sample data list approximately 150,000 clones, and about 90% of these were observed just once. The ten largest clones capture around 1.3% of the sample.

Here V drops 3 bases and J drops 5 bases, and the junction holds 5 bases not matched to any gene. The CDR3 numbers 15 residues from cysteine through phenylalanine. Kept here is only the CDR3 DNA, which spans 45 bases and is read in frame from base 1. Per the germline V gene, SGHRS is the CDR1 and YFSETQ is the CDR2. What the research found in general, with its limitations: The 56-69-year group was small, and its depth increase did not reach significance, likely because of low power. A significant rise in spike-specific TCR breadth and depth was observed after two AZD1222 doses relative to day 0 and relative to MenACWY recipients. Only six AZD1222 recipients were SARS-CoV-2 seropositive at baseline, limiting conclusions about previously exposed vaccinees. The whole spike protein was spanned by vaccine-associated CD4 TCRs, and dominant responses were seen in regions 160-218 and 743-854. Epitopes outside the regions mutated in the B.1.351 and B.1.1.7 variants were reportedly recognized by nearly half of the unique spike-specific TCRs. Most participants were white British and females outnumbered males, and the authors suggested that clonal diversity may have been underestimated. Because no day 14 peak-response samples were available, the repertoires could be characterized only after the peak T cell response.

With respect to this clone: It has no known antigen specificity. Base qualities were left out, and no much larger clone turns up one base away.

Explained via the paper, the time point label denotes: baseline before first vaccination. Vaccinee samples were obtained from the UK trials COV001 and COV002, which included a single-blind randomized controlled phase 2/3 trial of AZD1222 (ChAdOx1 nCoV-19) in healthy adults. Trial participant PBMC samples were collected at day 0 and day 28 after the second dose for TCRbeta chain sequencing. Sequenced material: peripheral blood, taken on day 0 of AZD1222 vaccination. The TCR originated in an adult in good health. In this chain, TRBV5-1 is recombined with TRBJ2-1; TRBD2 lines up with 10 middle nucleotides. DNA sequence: TGCGCCAGCAGCTGGGGGACTAGCGAAAACAATGAGCAGTTCTTC. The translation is CASSWGTSENNEQFF.